These T cell receptor beta chains were read from a single sample in a study of T cells in Graves' hyperthyroidism and ophthalmopathy. One entry per CDR3 protein results from TCRdb running MiXCR on the multiplex PCR reads. The sample includes under 350,000 distinct CDR3 sequences, over 20% of them seen just once. Sequencing was carried out using blood. Receptor source: a woman aged 45-59 years with Graves' hyperthyroidism. The CDR3 runs from the conserved cysteine through the conserved F or W. D genes are given only for firm matches. The size of a clone is reported for some rows only, either as once, few or many, or as a class for expanded clones.

V gene,J gene,D gene,clone size,CDR3 DNA,CDR3 protein
TRBV20-1,TRBJ2-5,.,many,TGCAGTGCTAGAGATCCCGGTAAATCTGAGACCCAGTACTTC,CSARDPGKSETQYF
TRBV11-2,TRBJ2-7,TRBD1,few,TGTGCCAGCAGCCGTACTAGGGGGGACAGGGGATCCTACGAGCAGTACTTC,CASSRTRGDRGSYEQYF
TRBV11-2,TRBJ2-7,.,many,TGTACCAGCAGCTCCGACATCGCTGGCTACGAGCAGTACTTC,CTSSSDIAGYEQYF
TRBV5-1,TRBJ2-7,TRBD2,many,TGCGCCAGCAGCTTTCTCGGAGCGGGAGAAGAGCAGTACTTC,CASSFLGAGEEQYF
TRBV6-1,TRBJ1-1,TRBD1,few,TGTGCCAGCAGCAGGGGGAAGACTGAAGCTTTCTTT,CASSRGKTEAFF
TRBV7-8,TRBJ1-1,.,many,TGTGCCAGCAGCTTAGCGCCACGCATTTTGAACACTGAAGCTTTCTTT,CASSLAPRILNTEAFF
TRBV5-1,TRBJ2-5,.,many,TGCGCCAGCACCCTGGGAGGGCAGGGGGAGACCCAGTACTTC,CASTLGGQGETQYF
TRBV20-1,TRBJ1-3,.,many,TGCAGTGCTGGAGCGACAGGTTCTGGAAACACCATATATTTT,CSAGATGSGNTIYF
TRBV15,TRBJ1-5,TRBD1,many,TGTGCCACCAGCAGAGATCCCGGACAGGGAGGACAGCCCCAGCATTTT,CATSRDPGQGGQPQHF
TRBV7-7,TRBJ2-7,.,.,TGTGCTAGCAGCATTCGACTAGGCGGCTACGAGCAGTACTTC,CASSIRLGGYEQYF
TRBV10-2,TRBJ2-2,.,.,TGCGCCAGCAGTGAGTGGGGTTCCTCGAACACCGGGGAGCTGTTTTTT,CASSEWGSSNTGELFF
TRBV28,TRBJ2-2,.,many,TGTGCCAGTGAGGGAAACACCGGGGAGCTGTTTTTT,CASEGNTGELFF
TRBV5-1,TRBJ1-5,.,.,TGCGCCAGCAGCGATGGGACTTATAGCAATCAGCCCCAGCATTTT,CASSDGTYSNQPQHF
TRBV28,TRBJ2-7,.,many,TGTGCCAGCAACGACATCTCCTACGAGCAGTACTTC,CASNDISYEQYF
TRBV7-2,TRBJ2-5,.,many,TGTGCCAGCAGCATAGCTAGTGGAGAGACCCAGTACTTC,CASSIASGETQYF
TRBV19,TRBJ2-7,TRBD1,.,TGTGCCAGTAACCCCGGACAGGGGATTTACGAGCAGTACTTC,CASNPGQGIYEQYF
TRBV30,TRBJ2-7,TRBD2,many,TGTGCCTGGAGTGGGACTAGCCAGACCGAGCAGTACTTC,CAWSGTSQTEQYF
TRBV5-6,TRBJ2-7,TRBD2,many,TGTGCCAGCAGCGTGGGACTAGCGGGCTACGAGCAGTACTTC,CASSVGLAGYEQYF
TRBV5-1,TRBJ2-1,.,.,TGCGCCAGCAGCTTGGGTAGGCGGAGGCATGAGCAGTTCTTC,CASSLGRRRHEQFF
TRBV28,TRBJ2-4,.,many,TGTGCCACCCGATCGGGGGAACACAAAAACATTCAGTACTTC,CATRSGEHKNIQYF
TRBV2,TRBJ1-5,.,.,TGTGCCAGCAGTGAAACCAAAAATAGCAATCAGCCCCAGCATTTT,CASSETKNSNQPQHF
TRBV20-1,TRBJ2-1,.,.,TGCAGTGCCACCGGAACCTACAATGAGCAGTTCTTC,CSATGTYNEQFF
TRBV7-8,TRBJ2-5,.,many,TGTGCCAGCAGCCCGACACTAGGAAAGACCCAGTACTTC,CASSPTLGKTQYF
TRBV18,TRBJ2-5,.,many,TGTGCCAGCTCACCGCGCGCGACCATGGAGACCCAGTACTTC,CASSPRATMETQYF
TRBV7-2,TRBJ1-2,.,.,TGTGCCAGCAGTGAACCGAGATCGGGCGGAGGCTATGGCTACACCTTC,CASSEPRSGGGYGYTF
TRBV6-2/TRBV6-3,TRBJ1-4,.,few,TGTGCCAGCAGGGCGGACGAGGTTTTAGAAAAACTGTTTTTT,CASRADEVLEKLFF
TRBV28,TRBJ1-5,.,.,TGTGCCAGCAGGGACCCAGGGAATCAGCCCCAGCATTTT,CASRDPGNQPQHF
TRBV20-1,TRBJ1-1,.,many,TGCAGTGCTAGAGATCGTCTAACCGTGCCCGAGGCTTTCTTT,CSARDRLTVPEAFF
TRBV2,TRBJ2-5,TRBD2,.,TGTGCCAGCAGTGAAGCTAGCGGGGACCCCCGCGAGACCCAGTACTTC,CASSEASGDPRETQYF
TRBV5-1,TRBJ1-1,.,many,TGCGCCAGCAGCTTGGGACAGACCTGGCAGCGGAACACTGAAGCTTTCTTT,CASSLGQTWQRNTEAFF
TRBV5-1,TRBJ1-1,.,once,TGCGCCAGCAGCTTGGATGCGGGCACTGAAGCTTTCTTT,CASSLDAGTEAFF
TRBV14,TRBJ1-2,.,few,TGTGCCAGCAGCCAAGATGCGCGGGGAGGGTTGGTCTATGGCTACACCTTC,CASSQDARGGLVYGYTF
TRBV20-1,TRBJ1-1,.,many,TGCAGTGCTAGGGGACGGGGAACTGAAGCTTTCTTT,CSARGRGTEAFF
TRBV2,TRBJ1-6,.,.,TGTGCCAGCAGTGGAGGTAGCTCCTATAATTCACCCCTCCACTTT,CASSGGSSYNSPLHF
TRBV4-1,TRBJ2-1,.,.,TGCGCCAGCAGCCAACCCCGCCGAGGGTCCTACAATGAGCAGTCCTTC,CASSQPRRGSYNEQSF
TRBV29-1,TRBJ2-3,TRBD2,once,TGCAGAGAAACACCGGGACTAGCGGGAGGGCAGTATTTT,CRETPGLAGGQYF
TRBV29-1,TRBJ2-5,.,many,TGCAGCGTTTGGTCAGCGGAGACCCAGTACTTC,CSVWSAETQYF
TRBV28,TRBJ1-1,.,few,TGTGCCAGCAGTACAAGTCTGAACACTGAAGCTTTCTTT,CASSTSLNTEAFF
TRBV11-2,TRBJ2-6,TRBD1,.,TGTGCCAGCAGCTCGCCGGGACAGGTTAACTCTGGGGCCAACGTCCTGACTTTC,CASSSPGQVNSGANVLTF
TRBV3-1,TRBJ2-2,.,many,TGTGCCAGCAGCCAACCCGGGACCACGTCTGGGGGGGAGCTGTTTTTT,CASSQPGTTSGGELFF
TRBV20-1,TRBJ2-1,TRBD2,many,TGCAGTACCAGTCCACTACTAGCGGGAATGTATGAGCAGTTCTTC,CSTSPLLAGMYEQFF
TRBV6-1,TRBJ1-1,.,.,TGTGCCAGCAGACCCACAGGGATGGGGCTGAACACTGAAGCTTTCTTT,CASRPTGMGLNTEAFF
TRBV28,TRBJ2-3,TRBD2,many,TGTGCCAGCAGTCGTCCCTCTAGCGGGGATAGCACAGATACGCAGTATTTT,CASSRPSSGDSTDTQYF
TRBV7-2,TRBJ1-1,.,.,TGTGCCAGCAGCTCTATGATGAACACTGAAGCTTTCTTT,CASSSMMNTEAFF
TRBV27,TRBJ2-1,TRBD1,many,TGTGCCAGCAGTTTAGTTAACACAGGGGCACGGGAGCAGTTCTTC,CASSLVNTGAREQFF
TRBV5-6,TRBJ2-7,.,few,TGTGCCAGCAGCTTGTTCCACGAGCAGTACTTC,CASSLFHEQYF
TRBV20-1,TRBJ1-3,.,few,TGCAGTGCTGGTTCGGGTACTGGAAACACCATATATTTT,CSAGSGTGNTIYF